The 8 T cell receptor beta chains below come from one sample, sequenced in a study of CD8 T cells in ankylosing spondylitis. Regarding the study as a whole: Ankylosing spondylitis blood seemed to carry a telltale TCR beta motif made of about 8 highly homologous variants.

The antigens for these receptors are not known. TCRdb itself ran the 5' RACE reads through MiXCR, one entry per CDR3 protein. The sample consists of 400,000 to 450,000 distinct CDR3 sequences, roughly 15% of them appearing once. Sequenced sample: blood, either unsorted or a sorted T cell fraction (not recorded which). These receptors were taken from a male donor with ankylosing spondylitis.

This clonotype was detected a few times. The chain carries TRBV11-2 and TRBJ2-5, with TRBD2 identical over 12 bases. The CDR3 spans 17 residues. Germline CDR1 SGHAT, CDR2 FQNNGV. V lost 5 bases and J lost 3; bases outside the gene matches: 10. CDR3 sequence (DNA): TGTGCCAGCAGCCACAGGACTAGCGGGATGAATAAAGAGACCCAGTACTTC. Its translation is CASSHRTSGMNKETQYF. Complete variable domain (other parts from reference TRBV11-2 and TRBJ2-5): EAGVAQSPRYKIIEKRQSVAFWCNPISGHATLYWYQQILGQGPKLLIQFQNNGVVDDSQLPKDRFSAERLKGVDSTLKIQPAKLEDSAVYLCASSHRTSGMNKETQYFGPGTRLLVL.

This clonotype was counted many times. The V call is TRBV4-1, the J call TRBJ2-3; D perhaps matches TRBD2 (6 bases). V was pared by 7 bases and J by 2 bases, with 13 bases between. The germline V gene encodes CDR1 MGHRA and CDR2 YSYEKL. The CDR3 spans 14 residues. The CDR3 loop is CASTPAGFTDTQYF. The DNA of the CDR3 is TGCGCCAGCACCCCAGCGGGTTTCACAGATACGCAGTATTTT.

The V call is TRBV3-1, the J call TRBJ2-7; 8 bases line up with TRBD2. This CDR3 has 15 amino acids. V was pared by 0 bases and J by 2 bases, with 3 bases of the junction left unmatched. Per the germline V gene, CDR1 is LGHDT and CDR2 is YNNKEL (reference sequence). The DNA of the CDR3 is TGTGCCAGCAGCCAAGACGCGCGGGGGGCCTACGAGCAGTACTTC. It encodes CASSQDARGAYEQYF.

The rearrangement joins TRBV18 to TRBJ1-2; D unclear. The germline gives CDR1 KGHSH, CDR2 LQKENI. The CDR3 is 14 amino acids. V was trimmed by 1 base and J by 3 bases, leaving 9 bases between them. CDR3 in amino acids: CASSPRNGDYGYTF. The CDR3 coding sequence is TGTGCCAGCTCACCACGTAATGGAGACTATGGCTACACCTTC.

The rearrangement links TRBV2 to TRBJ2-3; D remains unclear. V shed 1 base and J shed 5 bases, with 7 bases lying between them. Looked up from germline, CDR1 is SNHLY and CDR2 is FYNNEI. The CDR3 is 13 amino acids. The CDR3 region has the DNA TGTGCCAGCAGTGAAGAATCGGGAGATACGCAGTATTTT. Its translation is CASSEESGDTQYF.

The chain couples TRBV5-1 to TRBJ1-2, with D maybe TRBD1 (5 bases). Trimming left V 2 bases short and J 2 bases short, with 13 bases between. The CDR3 consists of 15 residues. The germline gives CDR1 SGHRS, CDR2 YFSETQ. Here the CDR3 DNA reads TGCGCCAGCAGCTTAGGGATGGACACAAACTATGGCTACACCTTC. Protein: CASSLGMDTNYGYTF.

This clonotype came up once. The chain joins TRBV28 to TRBJ2-5, with TRBD2 identical over 13 bases. V lost 11 bases and J lost 5; bases outside the gene matches: 11. This CDR3 spans 15 amino acids. The germline V gene has CDR1 MDHEN and CDR2 SYDVKM. The CDR3 reads CACRVGLAGRETQYF. DNA for the CDR3: TGTGCCTGTAGGGTGGGACTAGCGGGAAGGGAGACCCAGTACTTC.

This clonotype was detected only a few times. The chain couples TRBV20-1 to TRBJ2-4, with D perhaps TRBD1 or TRBD2 (5 bases each). CDR3 length equals 14 residues. Per the germline V gene, CDR1 is DFQATT and CDR2 is SNEGSKA (reference sequence). Trimming cost V 6 bases and J 5 bases, with 17 bases left between them. The CDR3 region has the DNA TGCAGTGCGAGTCGGGACGTGAGGGAAAACATTCAGTACTTC. It codes for CSASRDVRENIQYF.